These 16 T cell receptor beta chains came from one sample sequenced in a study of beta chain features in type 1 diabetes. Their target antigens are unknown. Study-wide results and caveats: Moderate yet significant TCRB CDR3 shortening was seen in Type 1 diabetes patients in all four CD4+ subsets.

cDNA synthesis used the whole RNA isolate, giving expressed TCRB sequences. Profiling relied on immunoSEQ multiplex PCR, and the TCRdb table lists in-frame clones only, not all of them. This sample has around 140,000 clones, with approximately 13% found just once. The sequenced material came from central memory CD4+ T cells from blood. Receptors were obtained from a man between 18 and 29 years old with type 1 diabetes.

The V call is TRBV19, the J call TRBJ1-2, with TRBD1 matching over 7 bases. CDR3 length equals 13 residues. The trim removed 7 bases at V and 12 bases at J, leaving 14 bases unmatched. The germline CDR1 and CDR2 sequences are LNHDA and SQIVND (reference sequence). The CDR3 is CASIGGGPRQNTF. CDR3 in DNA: TGTGCCAGTATTGGAGGGGGCCCCCGACAGAACACCTTC.

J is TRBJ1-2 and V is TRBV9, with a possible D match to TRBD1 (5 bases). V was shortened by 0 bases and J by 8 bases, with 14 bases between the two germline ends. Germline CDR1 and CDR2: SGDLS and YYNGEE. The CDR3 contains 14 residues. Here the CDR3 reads CASSVVGDWGGYTF. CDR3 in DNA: TGTGCCAGCAGCGTAGTGGGTGATTGGGGCGGCTACACCTTC.

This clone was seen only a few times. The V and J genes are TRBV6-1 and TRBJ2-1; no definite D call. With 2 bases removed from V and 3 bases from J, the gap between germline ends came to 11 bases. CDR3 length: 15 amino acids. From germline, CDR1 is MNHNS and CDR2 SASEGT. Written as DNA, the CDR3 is TGTGCCAGCAGTGAATTTCAGTCAAGCTACAATGAGCAGTTCTTC. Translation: CASSEFQSSYNEQFF.

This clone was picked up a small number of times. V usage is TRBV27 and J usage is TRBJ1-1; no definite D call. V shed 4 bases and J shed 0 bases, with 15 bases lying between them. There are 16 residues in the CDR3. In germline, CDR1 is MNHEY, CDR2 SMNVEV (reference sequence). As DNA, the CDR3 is TGTGCCAGCAGTTCCACAGCTTCCGGGGTGAACACTGAAGCTTTCTTT. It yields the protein CASSSTASGVNTEAFF.

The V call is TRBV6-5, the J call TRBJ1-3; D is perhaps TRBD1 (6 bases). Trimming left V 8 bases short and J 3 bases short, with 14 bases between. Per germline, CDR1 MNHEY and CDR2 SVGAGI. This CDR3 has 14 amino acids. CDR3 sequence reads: CASGTLWGGNTIYF. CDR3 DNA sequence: TGTGCCAGCGGGACACTATGGGGTGGAAACACCATATATTTT.

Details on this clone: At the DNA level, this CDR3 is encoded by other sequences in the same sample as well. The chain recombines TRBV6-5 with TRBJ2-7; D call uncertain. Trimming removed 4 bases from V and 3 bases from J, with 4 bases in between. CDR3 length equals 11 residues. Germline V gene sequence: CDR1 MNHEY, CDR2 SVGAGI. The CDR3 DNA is TGTGCCAGCAGTTCCAACTACGAGCAGTACTTC. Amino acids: CASSSNYEQYF.

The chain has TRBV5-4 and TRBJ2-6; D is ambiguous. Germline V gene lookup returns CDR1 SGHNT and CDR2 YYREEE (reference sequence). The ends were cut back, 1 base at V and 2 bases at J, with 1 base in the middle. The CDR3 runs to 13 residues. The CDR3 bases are TGTGCCAGCAGCTTGACTGGGGCCAACGTCCTGACTTTC. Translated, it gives CASSLTGANVLTF.

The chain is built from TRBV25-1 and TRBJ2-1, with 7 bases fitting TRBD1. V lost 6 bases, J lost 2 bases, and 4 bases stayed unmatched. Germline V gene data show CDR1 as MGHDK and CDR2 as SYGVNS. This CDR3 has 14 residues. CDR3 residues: CASRGQLAYNEQFF. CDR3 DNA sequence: TGTGCCAGCAGGGGACAGTTGGCCTACAATGAGCAGTTCTTC.

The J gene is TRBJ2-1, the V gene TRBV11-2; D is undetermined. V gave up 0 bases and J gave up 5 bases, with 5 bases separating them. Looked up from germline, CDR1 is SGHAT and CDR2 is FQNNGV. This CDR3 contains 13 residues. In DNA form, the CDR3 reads TGTGCCAGCAGCTTAGATCGGGACAATGAGCAGTTCTTC. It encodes CASSLDRDNEQFF.

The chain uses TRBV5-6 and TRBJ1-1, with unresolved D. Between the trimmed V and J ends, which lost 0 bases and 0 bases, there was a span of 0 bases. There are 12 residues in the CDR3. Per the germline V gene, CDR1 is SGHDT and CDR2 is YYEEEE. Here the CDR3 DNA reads TGTGCCAGCAGCTTGGTGAACACTGAAGCTTTCTTT. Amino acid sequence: CASSLVNTEAFF.

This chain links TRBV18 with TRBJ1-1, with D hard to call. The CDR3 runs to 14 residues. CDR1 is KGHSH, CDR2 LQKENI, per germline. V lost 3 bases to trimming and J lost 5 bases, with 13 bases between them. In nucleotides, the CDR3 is TGTGCCAGCTCACCGTCCGCCGGGTTGACTGAAGCTTTCTTT. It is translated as CASSPSAGLTEAFF.

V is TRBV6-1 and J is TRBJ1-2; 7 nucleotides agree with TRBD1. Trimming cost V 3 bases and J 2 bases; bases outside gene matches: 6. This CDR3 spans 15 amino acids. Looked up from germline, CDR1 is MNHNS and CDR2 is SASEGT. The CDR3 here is CASSETGQRNYGYTF. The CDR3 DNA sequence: TGTGCCAGCAGTGAGACGGGACAGCGCAACTATGGCTACACCTTC.

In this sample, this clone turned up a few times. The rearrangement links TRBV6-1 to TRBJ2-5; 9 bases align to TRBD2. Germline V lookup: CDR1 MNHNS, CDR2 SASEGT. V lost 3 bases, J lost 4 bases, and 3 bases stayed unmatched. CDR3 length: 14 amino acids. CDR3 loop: CASSEGLAAETQYF. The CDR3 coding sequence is TGTGCCAGCAGTGAGGGACTAGCCGCAGAGACCCAGTACTTC.

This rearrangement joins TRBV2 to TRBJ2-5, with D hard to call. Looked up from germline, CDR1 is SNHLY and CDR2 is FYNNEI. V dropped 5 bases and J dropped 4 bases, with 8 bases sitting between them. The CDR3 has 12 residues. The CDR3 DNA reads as TGTGCCAGCAGTCCGGAAGTAGAGACCCAGTACTTC. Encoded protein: CASSPEVETQYF.

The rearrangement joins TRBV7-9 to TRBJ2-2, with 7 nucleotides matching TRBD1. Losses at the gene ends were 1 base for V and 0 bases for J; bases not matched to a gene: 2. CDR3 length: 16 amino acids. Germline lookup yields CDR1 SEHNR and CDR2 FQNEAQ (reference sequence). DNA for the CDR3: TGTGCCAGCAGCTTAGAGACAGGGTCGAACACCGGGGAGCTGTTTTTT. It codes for CASSLETGSNTGELFF.

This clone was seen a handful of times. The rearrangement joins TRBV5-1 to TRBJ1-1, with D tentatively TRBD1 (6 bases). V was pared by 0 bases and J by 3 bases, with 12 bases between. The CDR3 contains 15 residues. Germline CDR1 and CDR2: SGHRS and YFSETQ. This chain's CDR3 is CASSLVGAGDTEAFF. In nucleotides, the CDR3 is TGCGCCAGCAGCTTGGTAGGGGCAGGGGACACTGAAGCTTTCTTT.